Each of the 16 T cell receptor beta chains below was sequenced from the same sample in a study of early T cells in non-severe SARS-CoV-2 infection. TCRdb independently ran MiXCR on the 5' RACE reads; one entry per CDR3 protein. The data show some 91,000 distinct CDR3 sequences, with about 15% seen just once and about 5.5% held by the top ten. Source material: whole blood. The receptors stem from an adult who was a healthcare worker with PCR-confirmed SARS-CoV-2 infection or an uninfected control (not recorded which).

This clonotype has ten or more counts. The rearrangement joins TRBV12-3 or TRBV12-4 to TRBJ2-2; D uncertain. V was clipped by 1 base and J by 1 base, with 7 bases between them. The CDR3 length is 15 residues. In DNA form, the CDR3 reads TGTGCCAGCAGTTTAGGCCGACGGAACACCGGGGAGCTGTTTTTT. This encodes CASSLGRRNTGELFF.

This chain links TRBV3-1 with TRBJ1-5, with D uncertain. Looked up from germline, CDR1 is LGHDT and CDR2 is YNNKEL (reference sequence). CDR3 length equals 14 residues. The V end was cut by 8 bases, the J end by 4 bases, with 15 bases between. The CDR3 spells CASASGFQNQPQHF. The CDR3 DNA sequence: TGTGCCAGCGCATCGGGGTTCCAAAATCAGCCCCAGCATTTT.

This clonotype was found many times. The chain uses TRBV12-3 or TRBV12-4 and TRBJ2-7; D is uncertain. The germline V and J ends were trimmed by 3 bases and 5 bases, with 14 bases remaining between them. The CDR3 is made up of 14 amino acids. This chain's CDR3 is CASSFAGSDDEQYF. The CDR3 nucleotides are TGTGCCAGCAGTTTCGCAGGCTCGGACGACGAGCAGTACTTC.

This chain joins TRBV27 and TRBJ2-7, with D hard to call. This CDR3 is 14 amino acids long. V shed 5 bases and J shed 3 bases, with 14 bases lying between them. CDR1 is MNHEY and CDR2 is SMNVEV in the germline V gene (reference sequence). CDR3 nucleotides: TGTGCCAGCAGTCAATATGACGGAAACTACGAGCAGTACTTC. It translates to CASSQYDGNYEQYF.

J is TRBJ2-6 and V is TRBV6-1; 7 bases line up with TRBD2. The length of the CDR3 is 14 residues. Looked up from germline, CDR1 is MNHNS and CDR2 is SASEGT. Trimming cost V 5 bases and J 3 bases; bases outside gene matches: 1. The CDR3 coding sequence is TGTGCCAGCAGTCAGCGGGGTGGGGCCAACGTCCTGACTTTC. Translating gives CASSQRGGANVLTF.

The V and J genes are TRBV20-1 and TRBJ2-1; D may be TRBD2 (5 bases). V lost 3 bases and J 6 bases, leaving 18 bases between the germline ends. The CDR3 loop spans 15 amino acids. In germline, CDR1 is DFQATT, CDR2 SNEGSKA (reference sequence). CDR3 in amino acids: CSARITAVRVNEQFF. Written as DNA, the CDR3 is TGCAGTGCTAGGATAACAGCGGTAAGGGTCAATGAGCAGTTCTTC.

The chain recombines TRBV6-1 with TRBJ1-5; D unclear. This CDR3 has 14 amino acids. V gave up 3 bases and J gave up 0 bases, with 6 bases separating them. Germline V gene data show CDR1 as MNHNS and CDR2 as SASEGT. This CDR3 reads CASSELVSNQPQHF. CDR3 DNA: TGTGCCAGCAGTGAGTTGGTTAGCAATCAGCCCCAGCATTTT.

This clonotype occurred a few times. J is TRBJ1-4 and V is TRBV7-7, with 8 bases identical to TRBD1. J lost 8 bases, V lost 4 bases, and 15 bases had no gene match. The CDR3 has 17 amino acids. CDR1 and CDR2 from the germline V gene are SSHAT and FNYEAQ (reference sequence). CDR3 region: CASSSQNHQGAVEKLFF. The CDR3 DNA sequence: TGTGCCAGCAGCTCCCAAAACCATCAGGGGGCGGTCGAAAAACTGTTTTTT.

This clonotype has a count of ten or more. V and J are TRBV12-3 or TRBV12-4 and TRBJ1-1, with D hard to call. The CDR3 extends over 11 amino acids. Trimming pared 7 bases from V and 4 bases from J, leaving 7 bases between. In DNA form, the CDR3 reads TGTGCCAGCAATGAGGGCACTGAAGCTTTCTTT. Amino acids: CASNEGTEAFF.

This clonotype was recorded a few times. This rearrangement joins TRBV12-3 or TRBV12-4 to TRBJ1-1; no reliable D call. This CDR3 contains 14 residues. Trimming pared 6 bases from V and 1 base from J, leaving 12 bases between. The CDR3 DNA reads as TGTGCCAGCAGGGAGCACCTACCGAACACTGAAGCTTTCTTT. Its protein is CASREHLPNTEAFF.

The table lists this clonotype with a few counts. The rearrangement uses TRBV4-3 and TRBJ1-5; no clear D. V lost 0 bases to trimming and J lost 3 bases, with 9 bases between them. Germline CDR1 is LGHNA and CDR2 is YSLEER. This CDR3 region has 15 residues. The CDR3 protein is CASSQDGRINQPQHF. The CDR3 DNA reads TGCGCCAGCAGCCAAGACGGACGGATCAATCAGCCCCAGCATTTT.

This clonotype was observed at least ten times. The chain carries TRBV10-3 and TRBJ2-3; D is perhaps TRBD1 (5 bases). The CDR3 has 15 residues. CDR1 is ENHRY, CDR2 SYGVKD, per germline. V was cut by 4 bases and J by 2 bases, with 13 bases left in between. The CDR3 reads CAISVSDTDTDTQYF. The CDR3 nucleotides read TGTGCCATCAGTGTATCGGACACCGACACAGATACGCAGTATTTT.

This rearrangement joins TRBV5-5 to TRBJ2-7, with D possibly matching TRBD2 (6 bases). This CDR3 spans 15 amino acids. V gave up 4 bases and J gave up 0 bases, with 14 bases separating them. Germline V lookup: CDR1 SGHKS, CDR2 YYEKEE (reference sequence). The CDR3 sequence is CASSPRDWSSYEQYF. The DNA of the CDR3 is TGTGCCAGCAGCCCGAGGGACTGGAGCTCCTACGAGCAGTACTTC.

This sequence joins TRBV12-3 or TRBV12-4 and TRBJ2-3; D is uncertain. Trimming cost V 2 bases and J 0 bases, with 9 bases left between them. The CDR3 has 15 residues. In DNA, the CDR3 is TGTGCCAGCAGTTTATCGAGTGATAGCACAGATACGCAGTATTTT. Protein: CASSLSSDSTDTQYF.

The chain joins TRBV5-5 to TRBJ1-2; no firm D call. V lost 5 bases, J lost 6 bases, and 29 bases lay in between. This CDR3 region has 18 residues. Germline V gene data show CDR1 as SGHKS and CDR2 as YYEKEE (reference sequence). The CDR3 region is CASSLGDISTFGVHGYTF. CDR3 sequence (DNA): TGTGCCAGCAGTTTAGGCGACATATCCACATTCGGGGTTCATGGCTACACCTTC.

This clonotype has ten or more counts. The chain has TRBV5-1 and TRBJ2-1; D call uncertain. Germline loops: CDR1 SGHRS, CDR2 YFSETQ. The CDR3 sequence is 14 residues long. Trimming cost V 0 bases and J 8 bases, with 12 bases left between them. CDR3 protein: CASSLGGSIDEQFF. For the CDR3, the DNA is TGCGCCAGCAGCTTGGGAGGTAGTATCGATGAGCAGTTCTTC.